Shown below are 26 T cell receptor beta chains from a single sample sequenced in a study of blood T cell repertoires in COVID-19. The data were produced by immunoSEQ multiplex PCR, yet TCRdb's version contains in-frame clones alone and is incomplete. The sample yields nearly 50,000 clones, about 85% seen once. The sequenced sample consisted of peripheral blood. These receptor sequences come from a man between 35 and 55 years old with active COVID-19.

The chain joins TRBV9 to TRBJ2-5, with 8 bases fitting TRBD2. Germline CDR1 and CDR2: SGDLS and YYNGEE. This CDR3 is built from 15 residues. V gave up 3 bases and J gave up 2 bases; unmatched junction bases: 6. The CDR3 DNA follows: TGTGCCAGCAGCGCGGGGGGGGGCCGTCAAGAGACCCAGTACTTC. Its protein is CASSAGGGRQETQYF.

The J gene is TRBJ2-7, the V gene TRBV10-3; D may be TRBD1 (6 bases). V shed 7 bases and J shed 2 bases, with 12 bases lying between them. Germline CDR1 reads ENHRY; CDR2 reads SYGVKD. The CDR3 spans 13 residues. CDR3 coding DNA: TGTGCCATCAAGCGGACAGATACCTACGAGCAGTACTTC. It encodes CAIKRTDTYEQYF.

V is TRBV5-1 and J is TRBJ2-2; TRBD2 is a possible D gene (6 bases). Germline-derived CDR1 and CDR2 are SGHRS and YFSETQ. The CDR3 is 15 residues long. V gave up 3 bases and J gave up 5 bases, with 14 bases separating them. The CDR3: CASSSEGGRTGELFF. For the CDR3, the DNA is TGCGCCAGCAGCTCCGAGGGAGGACGGACCGGGGAGCTGTTTTTT.

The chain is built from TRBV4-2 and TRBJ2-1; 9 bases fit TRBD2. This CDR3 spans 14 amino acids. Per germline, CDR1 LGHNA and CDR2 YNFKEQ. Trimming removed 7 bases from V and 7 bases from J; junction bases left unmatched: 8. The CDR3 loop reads CASTLAGVPNEQFF. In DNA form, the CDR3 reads TGTGCCAGCACGTTAGCGGGAGTACCAAATGAGCAGTTCTTC.

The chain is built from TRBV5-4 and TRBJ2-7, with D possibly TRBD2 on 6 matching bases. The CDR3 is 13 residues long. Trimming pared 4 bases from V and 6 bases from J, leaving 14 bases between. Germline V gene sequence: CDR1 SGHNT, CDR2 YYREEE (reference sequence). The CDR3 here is CASSQDPGGEQYF. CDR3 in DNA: TGTGCCAGCAGCCAAGACCCCGGGGGCGAGCAGTACTTC.

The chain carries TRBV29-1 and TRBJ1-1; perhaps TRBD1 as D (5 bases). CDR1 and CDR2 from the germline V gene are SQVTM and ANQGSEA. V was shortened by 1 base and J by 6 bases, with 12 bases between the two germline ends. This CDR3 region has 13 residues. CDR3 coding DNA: TGCAGCGTTGAAGGACAGTTTAGGGCTGAAGCTTTCTTT. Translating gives CSVEGQFRAEAFF.

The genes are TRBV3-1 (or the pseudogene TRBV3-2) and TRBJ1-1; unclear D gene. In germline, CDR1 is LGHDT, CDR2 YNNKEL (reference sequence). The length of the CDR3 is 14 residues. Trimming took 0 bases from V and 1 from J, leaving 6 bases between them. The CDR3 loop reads CASSQDSGNTEAFF. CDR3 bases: TGTGCCAGCAGCCAAGATAGCGGGAACACTGAAGCTTTCTTT.

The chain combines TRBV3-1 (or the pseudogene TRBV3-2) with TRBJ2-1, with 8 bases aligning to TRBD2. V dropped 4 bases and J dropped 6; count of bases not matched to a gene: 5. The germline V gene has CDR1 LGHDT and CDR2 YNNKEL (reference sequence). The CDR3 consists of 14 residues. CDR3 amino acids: CASSPGLAGNEQFF. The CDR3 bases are TGTGCCAGCAGCCCTGGACTAGCAGGCAATGAGCAGTTCTTC.

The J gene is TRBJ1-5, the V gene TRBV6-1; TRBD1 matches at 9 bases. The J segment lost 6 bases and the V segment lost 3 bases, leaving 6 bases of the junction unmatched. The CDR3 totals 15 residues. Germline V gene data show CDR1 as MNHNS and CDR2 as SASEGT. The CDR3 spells CASSEGDRVRQPQHF. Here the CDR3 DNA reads TGTGCCAGCAGTGAGGGGGACAGGGTCCGTCAGCCCCAGCATTTT.

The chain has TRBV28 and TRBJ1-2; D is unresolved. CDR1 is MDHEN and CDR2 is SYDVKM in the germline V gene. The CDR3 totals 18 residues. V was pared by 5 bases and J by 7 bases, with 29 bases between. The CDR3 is CASSPKQFQAHRLPGYTF. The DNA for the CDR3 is TGTGCCAGCAGTCCCAAACAGTTCCAGGCCCACAGATTGCCTGGCTACACCTTC.

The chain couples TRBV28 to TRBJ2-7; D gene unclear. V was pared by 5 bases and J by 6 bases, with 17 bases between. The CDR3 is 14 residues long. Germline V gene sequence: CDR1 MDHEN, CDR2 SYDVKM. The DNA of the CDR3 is TGTGCCAGCAGTGCCCCCCCCCGGGTAGGCGAGCAGTACTTC. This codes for CASSAPPRVGEQYF. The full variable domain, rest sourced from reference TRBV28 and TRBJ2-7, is DVKVTQSSRYLVKRTGEKVFLECVQDMDHENMFWYRQDPGLGLRLIYFSYDVKMKEKGDIPEGYSVSREKKERFSLILESASTNQTSMYLCASSAPPRVGEQYFGPGTRLTVT.

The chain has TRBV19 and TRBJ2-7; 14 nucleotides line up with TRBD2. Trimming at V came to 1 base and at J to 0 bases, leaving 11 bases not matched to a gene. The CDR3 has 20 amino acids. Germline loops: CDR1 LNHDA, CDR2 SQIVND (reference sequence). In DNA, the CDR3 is TGTGCCAGTAGTATAGGGGGACTAGCGGGAGTGAGGCCCAACTCCTACGAGCAGTACTTC. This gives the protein CASSIGGLAGVRPNSYEQYF.

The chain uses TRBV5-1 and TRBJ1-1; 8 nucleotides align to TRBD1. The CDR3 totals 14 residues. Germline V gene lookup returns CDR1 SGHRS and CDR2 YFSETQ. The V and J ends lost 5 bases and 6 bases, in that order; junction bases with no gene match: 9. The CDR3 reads CASREGTGVPEAFF. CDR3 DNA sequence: TGCGCCAGCAGAGAAGGGACAGGCGTTCCTGAAGCTTTCTTT.

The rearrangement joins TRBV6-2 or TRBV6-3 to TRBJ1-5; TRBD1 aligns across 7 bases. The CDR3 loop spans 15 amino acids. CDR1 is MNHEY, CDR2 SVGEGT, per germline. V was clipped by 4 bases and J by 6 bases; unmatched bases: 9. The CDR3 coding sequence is TGTGCCAGCAGTTTACAGGGGTGGGAGAGTCAGCCCCAGCATTTT. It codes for CASSLQGWESQPQHF.

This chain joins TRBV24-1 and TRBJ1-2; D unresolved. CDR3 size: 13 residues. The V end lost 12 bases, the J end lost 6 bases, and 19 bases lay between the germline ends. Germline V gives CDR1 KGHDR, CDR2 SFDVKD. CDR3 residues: CASSRTGSDGYTF. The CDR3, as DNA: TGTGCCTCATCCAGGACGGGGTCTGATGGCTACACCTTC.

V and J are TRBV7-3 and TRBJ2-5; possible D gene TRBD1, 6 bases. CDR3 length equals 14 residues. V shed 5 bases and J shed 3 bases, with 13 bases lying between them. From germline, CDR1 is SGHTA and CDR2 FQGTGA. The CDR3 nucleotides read TGTGCCAGCAGCCCCCCAGGGGTGAAAGAGACCCAGTACTTC. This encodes CASSPPGVKETQYF.

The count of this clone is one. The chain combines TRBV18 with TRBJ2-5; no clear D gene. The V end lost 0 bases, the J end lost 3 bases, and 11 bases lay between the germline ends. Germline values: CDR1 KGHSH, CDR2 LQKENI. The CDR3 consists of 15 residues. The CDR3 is CASSPPQLPEETQYF. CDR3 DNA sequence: TGTGCCAGCTCACCACCGCAACTCCCCGAAGAGACCCAGTACTTC.

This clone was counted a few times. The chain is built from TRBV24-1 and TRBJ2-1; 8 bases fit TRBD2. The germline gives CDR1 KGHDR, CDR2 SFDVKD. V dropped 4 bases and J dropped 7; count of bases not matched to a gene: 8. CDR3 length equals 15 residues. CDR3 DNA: TGTGCCACCAGTGAGGGTGCGGGAGGAAGAAATGAGCAGTTCTTC. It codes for CATSEGAGGRNEQFF.

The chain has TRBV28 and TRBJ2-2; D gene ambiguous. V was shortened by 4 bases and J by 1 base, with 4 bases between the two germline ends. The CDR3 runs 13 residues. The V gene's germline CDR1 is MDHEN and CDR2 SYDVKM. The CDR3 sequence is CASSSQNTGELFF. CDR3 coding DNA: TGTGCCAGCAGTTCCCAGAACACCGGGGAGCTGTTTTTT.

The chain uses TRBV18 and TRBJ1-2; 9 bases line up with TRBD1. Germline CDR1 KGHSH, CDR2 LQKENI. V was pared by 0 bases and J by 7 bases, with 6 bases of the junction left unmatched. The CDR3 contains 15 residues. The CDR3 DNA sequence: TGTGCCAGCTCACCACCGGGACAGGGCGGAAGTGGCTACACCTTC. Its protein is CASSPPGQGGSGYTF.

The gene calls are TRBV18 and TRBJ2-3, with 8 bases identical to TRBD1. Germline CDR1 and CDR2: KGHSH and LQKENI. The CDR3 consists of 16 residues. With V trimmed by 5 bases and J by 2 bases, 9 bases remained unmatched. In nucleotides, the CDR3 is TGTGCCAGCTCATCGGGACAGGAGAAGAACACAGATACGCAGTATTTT. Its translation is CASSSGQEKNTDTQYF.

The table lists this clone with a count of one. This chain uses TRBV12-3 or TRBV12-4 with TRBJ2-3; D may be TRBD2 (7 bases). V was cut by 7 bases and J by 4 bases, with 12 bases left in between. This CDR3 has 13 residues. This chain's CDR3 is CASTLGGADTQYF. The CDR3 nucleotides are TGTGCCAGCACCCTAGGGGGGGCAGATACGCAGTATTTT.

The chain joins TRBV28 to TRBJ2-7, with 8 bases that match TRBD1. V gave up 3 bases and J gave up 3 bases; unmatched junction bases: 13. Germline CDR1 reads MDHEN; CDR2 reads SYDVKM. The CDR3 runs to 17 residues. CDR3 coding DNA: TGTGCCAGCAGTTTCCCCGGACAGGGCGGTCCCCTCTACGAGCAGTACTTC. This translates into CASSFPGQGGPLYEQYF. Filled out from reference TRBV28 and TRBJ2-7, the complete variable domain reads DVKVTQSSRYLVKRTGEKVFLECVQDMDHENMFWYRQDPGLGLRLIYFSYDVKMKEKGDIPEGYSVSREKKERFSLILESASTNQTSMYLCASSFPGQGGPLYEQYFGPGTRLTVT.

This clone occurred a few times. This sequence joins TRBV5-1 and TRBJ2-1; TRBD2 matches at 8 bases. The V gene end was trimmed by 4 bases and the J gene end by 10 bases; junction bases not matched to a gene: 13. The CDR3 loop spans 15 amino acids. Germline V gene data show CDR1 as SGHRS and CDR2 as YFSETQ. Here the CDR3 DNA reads TGCGCCAGCAGCATCTTAGCGGGATTAGGGGGAGAGCAGTTCTTC. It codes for CASSILAGLGGEQFF.

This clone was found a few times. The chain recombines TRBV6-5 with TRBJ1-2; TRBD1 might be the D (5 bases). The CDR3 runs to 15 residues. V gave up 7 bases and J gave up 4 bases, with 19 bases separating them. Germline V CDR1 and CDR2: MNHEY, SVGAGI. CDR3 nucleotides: TGTGCCAGCATTTTCCGGGACGGGACTCTCTATGGCTACACCTTC. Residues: CASIFRDGTLYGYTF.

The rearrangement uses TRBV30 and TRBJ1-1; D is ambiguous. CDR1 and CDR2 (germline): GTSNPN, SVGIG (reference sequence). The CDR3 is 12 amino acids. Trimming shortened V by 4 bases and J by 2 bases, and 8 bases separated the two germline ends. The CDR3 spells CAWKTANTEAFF. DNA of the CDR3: TGTGCCTGGAAAACAGCCAACACTGAAGCTTTCTTT.